These 19 T cell receptor beta chains originate from one sample sequenced in a study of beta chain features in type 1 diabetes. No antigens are known for them. Overall study findings and caveats: When Type 1 diabetes patients were examined, their TCRB CDR3s proved moderately but significantly shorter in all four CD4+ subsets.

Reverse transcription of all isolated RNA meant that expressed TCRB transcripts were sequenced. Clones were sequenced by immunoSEQ multiplex PCR, and TCRdb holds only the in-frame ones, with some missing. The repertoire holds 640,000 or so clones, with roughly 13% as singletons. Sequences were obtained from naive CD4+ T cells from blood. These receptors were taken from a man aged 18 to 30 with type 1 diabetes.

The rearrangement links TRBV5-4 to TRBJ2-5, with 9 bases lining up with TRBD1. This CDR3 is 15 amino acids long. From germline, CDR1 is SGHNT and CDR2 YYREEE (reference sequence). Losses at the gene ends were 4 bases for V and 5 bases for J; bases not matched to a gene: 9. For the CDR3, the DNA is TGTGCCAGCAGCGCTACAGGGGGCGTAGCGGAGACCCAGTACTTC. As protein: CASSATGGVAETQYF.

This clone appeared a few times. The gene calls are TRBV30 and TRBJ1-2, with TRBD1 as a possible D gene (5 bases). Trimming took 8 bases from V and 14 from J, leaving 15 bases between them. The CDR3 extends over 9 amino acids. The germline CDR1 and CDR2 sequences are GTSNPN and SVGIG (reference sequence). This CDR3 reads CATTGLRTF. The DNA of the CDR3 is TGTGCCACAACGGGACTAAGGACCTTC.

The gene calls are TRBV19 and TRBJ2-7; TRBD2 aligns across 11 bases. There are 15 residues in the CDR3. Germline CDR1 reads LNHDA; CDR2 reads SQIVND (reference sequence). V lost 3 bases, J lost 2 bases, and 3 bases stayed unmatched. In nucleotides, the CDR3 is TGTGCCAGTAGTATGGTACTAGCGGGAGCCTACGAGCAGTACTTC. Amino acid sequence: CASSMVLAGAYEQYF.

V gene TRBV2 combines with J gene TRBJ2-7; D ambiguous. V shed 6 bases and J shed 4 bases, with 10 bases lying between them. The germline CDR1 and CDR2 sequences are SNHLY and FYNNEI. The CDR3 runs 12 residues. CDR3 loop: CASRPRSYEQYF. The CDR3 DNA is TGTGCCAGCAGACCGCGGAGTTACGAGCAGTACTTC.

This clone came up a few times. The V call is TRBV20-1, the J call TRBJ2-7, with no clear D. Per the germline V gene, CDR1 is DFQATT and CDR2 is SNEGSKA (reference sequence). The CDR3 length is 10 residues. Trimming left V 3 bases short and J 5 bases short, with 5 bases between. DNA of the CDR3: TGCAGTGCTAGCATCCACGAGCAGTACTTC. The encoded protein is CSASIHEQYF.

The J gene is TRBJ2-5, the V gene TRBV14, with 9 bases lining up with TRBD1. The J segment lost 7 bases and the V segment lost 0 bases, leaving 6 bases of the junction unmatched. CDR1 is SGHDN and CDR2 is FVKESK in the germline V gene. This CDR3 comprises 15 residues. The CDR3 DNA reads TGTGCCAGCAGCCAAGAGAGGGGACAGGGACGGACCCAGTACTTC. Amino acids: CASSQERGQGRTQYF. The variable domain in full, completed from reference TRBV14 and TRBJ2-5, reads EAGVTQFPSHSVIEKGQTVTLRCDPISGHDNLYWYRRVMGKEIKFLLHFVKESKQDESGMPNNRFLAERTGGTYSTLKVQPAELEDSGVYFCASSQERGQGRTQYFGPGTRLLVL.

The sample holds a few counts of this clone. The chain uses TRBV25-1 and TRBJ2-3; 11 bases agree with TRBD2. The CDR3 is 16 amino acids. V was pared by 4 bases and J by 3 bases, with 6 bases of the junction left unmatched. The germline V gene encodes CDR1 MGHDK and CDR2 SYGVNS. The CDR3 is CASSGASGRWTDTQYF. CDR3 DNA sequence: TGTGCCAGCAGTGGGGCTAGCGGGAGGTGGACAGATACGCAGTATTTT.

In DNA form, the CDR3 reads TGCAGCGTTGGGACGGCAGGTAGCTATGGCTACACCTTC. This gives the protein CSVGTAGSYGYTF. This chain uses TRBV29-1 with TRBJ1-2; D remains unclear. Trimming shortened V by 4 bases and J by 4 bases, and 13 bases separated the two germline ends. Germline V gene data show CDR1 as SQVTM and CDR2 as ANQGSEA. The CDR3 is 13 amino acids. The full variable domain, in which reference TRBV29-1 and TRBJ1-2 provide the parts outside the CDR3, is SAVISQKPSRDICQRGTSLTIQCQVDSQVTMMFWYRQQPGQSLTLIATANQGSEATYESGFVIDKFPISRPNLTFSTLTVSNMSPEDSSIYLCSVGTAGSYGYTFGSGTRLTVV.

V usage is TRBV2 and J usage is TRBJ1-5; D may be TRBD1 (6 bases). Trimming took off 2 bases at V and 5 bases at J, with 10 bases between the two ends. The CDR3 has 14 residues. Germline V gene sequence: CDR1 SNHLY, CDR2 FYNNEI. As DNA, the CDR3 is TGTGCCAGCAGTGAATCTGGGGGCTATCAGCCCCAGCATTTT. This codes for CASSESGGYQPQHF. The complete variable domain, with remaining parts taken from reference TRBV2 and TRBJ1-5, reads EPEVTQTPSHQVTQMGQEVILRCVPISNHLYFYWYRQILGQKVEFLVSFYNNEISEKSEIFDDQFSVERPDGSNFTLKIRSTKLEDSAMYFCASSESGGYQPQHFGDGTRLSIL.

This clone was found a few times. Other DNA sequences from this sample encode an identical CDR3 as well. The chain couples TRBV5-1 to TRBJ2-3; the D is unclear. CDR1 and CDR2 from the germline V gene are SGHRS and YFSETQ. V lost 0 bases, J lost 2 bases, and 7 bases lay in between. CDR3 length: 14 amino acids. The CDR3: CASSLGRNTDTQYF. The CDR3 DNA is TGCGCCAGCAGCTTGGGGCGCAACACAGATACGCAGTATTTT.

Notes on this clone: Possible read error: a much larger clone is one base away. This sample also contains other DNA sequences that code for the same CDR3. The chain uses TRBV7-9 and TRBJ2-3, with D hard to call. V lost 0 bases and J 6 bases, leaving 1 base between the germline ends. The CDR3 length is 11 residues. Germline CDR1 and CDR2: SEHNR and FQNEAQ (reference sequence). CDR3 region: CASSLADTQYF. The CDR3 DNA reads TGTGCCAGCAGCTTAGCGGATACGCAGTATTTT.

The chain is built from TRBV30 and TRBJ2-1, with 7 bases aligning to TRBD2. CDR1 and CDR2 (germline): GTSNPN, SVGIG (reference sequence). Unmatched junction bases numbered 12, after V lost 1 base and J lost 12 bases. There are 14 residues in the CDR3. In DNA, the CDR3 is TGTGCCTGGAGTGCGGGGGGTCCCAGTTTGGCGCAGTTCTTC. This gives the protein CAWSAGGPSLAQFF.

This sequence joins TRBV6-1 and TRBJ1-3, with D possibly being TRBD1 (6 bases). The CDR3 runs 16 residues. The germline V gene encodes CDR1 MNHNS and CDR2 SASEGT. Deletions cut 0 bases from V and 0 bases from J, with 9 bases between. CDR3 in DNA: TGTGCCAGCAGTGAAGCCGGACAGACCTCTGGAAACACCATATATTTT. This sequence encodes CASSEAGQTSGNTIYF.

In this sample, this clone turned up a few times. The rearrangement uses TRBV28 and TRBJ1-3; D ambiguous. Germline lookup yields CDR1 MDHEN and CDR2 SYDVKM. The CDR3 runs to 18 residues. The ends were cut back, 5 bases at V and 0 bases at J, with 20 bases in the middle. CDR3 residues: CASSRPPSGWSSGNTIYF. The CDR3, as DNA: TGTGCCAGCAGTCGTCCACCATCCGGGTGGAGCTCTGGAAACACCATATATTTT. The complete variable domain, with remaining parts taken from reference TRBV28 and TRBJ1-3, reads DVKVTQSSRYLVKRTGEKVFLECVQDMDHENMFWYRQDPGLGLRLIYFSYDVKMKEKGDIPEGYSVSREKKERFSLILESASTNQTSMYLCASSRPPSGWSSGNTIYFGEGSWLTVV.

The sample holds a few counts of this clone. The V gene is TRBV6-5, the J gene TRBJ2-5; unclear D gene. The CDR3 has 12 residues. The germline CDR1 and CDR2 sequences are MNHEY and SVGAGI. V gave up 5 bases and J gave up 2 bases, with 6 bases separating them. Written as DNA, the CDR3 is TGTGCCAGCAGTCCACGGCAAGAGACCCAGTACTTC. Translation: CASSPRQETQYF.

This clone was seen more than once but under ten times. This chain joins TRBV14 and TRBJ2-4, with 7 bases matching TRBD1. The germline V gene has CDR1 SGHDN and CDR2 FVKESK. The CDR3 extends over 18 amino acids. V shed 1 base and J 0 bases; nucleotides not matched to a gene: 9. The CDR3 reads CASSQAGPRGTAKNIQYF. CDR3 DNA: TGTGCCAGCAGCCAAGCCGGGCCCAGGGGGACAGCCAAAAACATTCAGTACTTC.

CDR3 in amino acids: CASSWGTGPPYEQYF. The CDR3 coding sequence is TGTGCCAGCAGCTGGGGGACAGGGCCCCCCTACGAGCAGTACTTC. The genes are TRBV7-9 and TRBJ2-7; the match to TRBD1 covers 9 bases. The CDR3 extends over 15 amino acids. Trimming at V came to 4 bases and at J to 2 bases, leaving 6 bases not matched to a gene. Germline V gene lookup returns CDR1 SEHNR and CDR2 FQNEAQ (reference sequence).

With regard to this clone: The same CDR3 arises from other DNA sequences in this sample as well. V and J are TRBV18 and TRBJ1-1; D is unclear. V was pared by 6 bases and J by 1 base, with 9 bases between. Germline CDR1 and CDR2: KGHSH and LQKENI. The CDR3 extends over 13 amino acids. The CDR3 is CASSQGANTEAFF. DNA of the CDR3: TGTGCCAGCTCCCAAGGAGCGAACACTGAAGCTTTCTTT. Combining the CDR3 with reference TRBV18 and TRBJ1-1 gives the whole variable domain NAGVMQNPRHLVRRRGQEARLRCSPMKGHSHVYWYRQLPEEGLKFMVYLQKENIIDESGMPKERFSAEFPKEGPSILRIQQVVRGDSAAYFCASSQGANTEAFFGQGTRLTVV.

The J gene is TRBJ2-1, the V gene TRBV30; 12 bases fit TRBD2. The V gene end was trimmed by 3 bases and the J gene end by 1 base; junction bases not matched to a gene: 4. Germline V gives CDR1 GTSNPN, CDR2 SVGIG (reference sequence). CDR3 length: 16 amino acids. As DNA, the CDR3 is TGTGCCTGGAGCACAGGACTAGCGGGATCCTACAATGAGCAGTTCTTC. This codes for CAWSTGLAGSYNEQFF.